This T cell receptor beta chain was retrieved from a study of PD-L1 blockade in urothelial cancer. Study information: It was at 3 weeks (second dose) and 6 weeks after treatment start that blood was analyzed. Blood-derived samples held a median around 140,000 T cells.

Only in-frame clones appear in the TCRdb table, and some are missing; sequencing was by immunoSEQ multiplex PCR. In the table there are approximately 100,000 clones, approximately 90% of which are singletons. The junction had 0 bases not matched to a gene; V was cut back by 3 bases and J by 0 bases. CDR3 length equals 15 residues. The germline gives CDR1 SGHTA, CDR2 FQGTGA. The source was PBMCs, collected around atezolizumab (anti-PD-L1) treatment. The chain carries TRBV7-3 and TRBJ2-2; 8 nucleotides align to TRBD1. This TCR derives from a woman of 80 years or more with urothelial cancer. CDR3 in amino acids: CASSLGQANTGELFF. DNA of the CDR3: TGTGCCAGCAGCTTGGGACAGGCGAACACCGGGGAGCTGTTTTTT.